This T cell receptor beta chain is from a study of long-term antiretroviral therapy in people with HIV. The overall study: Of all samples, the earliest predate the 2015 immediate-ART recommendation by about a decade.

To note about this clone: Antigen specificity is unknown.

In the United States, treatment was given to all participants with HIV. Findings and limits, study-wide: Post-ART diversity increased but stayed below transplant donor controls. Clones that expanded before ART (that is, prior to treatment) dominated the repertoire at all time points.

The assay used was immunoSEQ (version v3.0), run at survey level. TCRdb's copy holds only in-frame clones and misses some; the assay was immunoSEQ multiplex PCR. The table lists under 45,000 clones, around 83% of them singletons, with roughly 5.8% in the top ten. Germline V gene data show CDR1 as SGHRS and CDR2 as YFSETQ. Trimming took 0 bases from V and 7 from J, leaving 10 bases between them. The CDR3 length is 13 residues. The rearrangement joins TRBV5-1 to TRBJ1-1; weak D call: TRBD1 (6 bases). The clonotype was recovered from a man between 18 and 35 years old with HIV. Sequencing used unsorted PBMCs, obtained 1 year after starting antiretroviral therapy. CDR3 residues: CASSLDQGYEAFF. CDR3 nucleotide sequence: TGCGCCAGCAGCTTGGACCAGGGGTATGAAGCTTTCTTT. Drawing the rest from reference TRBV5-1 and TRBJ1-1, the complete variable domain is KAGVTQTPRYLIKTRGQQVTLSCSPISGHRSVSWYQQTPGQGLQFLFEYFSETQRNKGNFPGRFSGRQFSNSRSEMNVSTLELGDSALYLCASSLDQGYEAFFGQGTRLTVV.